This passage covers 27 T cell receptor beta chains from one sample sequenced in a study of T cells after yellow fever vaccination. TCRdb re-called the 5' RACE reads with MiXCR, one entry per CDR3 protein. The profile shows fewer than 650,000 distinct CDR3 sequences, 21% of them singletons. The starting material was PBMCs, obtained less than 25 days after the first yellow fever vaccination. The source is a man aged 18-30 years who received the YFV17D yellow fever vaccine.

V usage is TRBV12-3 or TRBV12-4 and J usage is TRBJ2-7, with 9 bases aligning to TRBD1. The CDR3 spans 17 residues. The V gene end was trimmed by 5 bases and the J gene end by 5 bases; junction bases not matched to a gene: 16. The CDR3 spells CASSPIHGTGSRHEQYF. CDR3 DNA: TGTGCCAGCAGTCCCATACATGGGACAGGGAGCCGCCACGAGCAGTACTTC.

This clonotype was seen ten or more times. The chain is built from TRBV7-3 and TRBJ2-7, with D possibly matching TRBD2 (6 bases). Deletions cut 4 bases from V and 2 bases from J, with 27 bases between. Germline CDR1 SGHTA, CDR2 FQGTGA. This CDR3 is built from 19 residues. The CDR3 nucleotides read TGTGCCAGCAGCTCACAAACCCGCCTGGCTAGCGAAGTCACCTACGAGCAGTACGTC. Its protein product is CASSSQTRLASEVTYEQYV.

The rearrangement uses TRBV29-1 and TRBJ2-1, with D possibly being TRBD1 (5 bases). Trimming removed 4 bases at V and 4 bases at J, with 11 bases between. Germline lookup yields CDR1 SQVTM and CDR2 ANQGSEA. The CDR3 spans 13 residues. The CDR3 coding sequence is TGCAGCGTTGTGCCGACAGATTACAATGAGCAGTTCTTC. This codes for CSVVPTDYNEQFF.

This chain connects TRBV20-1 to TRBJ1-5, with 7 positions matching TRBD1. The CDR3 has 16 amino acids. Looked up from germline, CDR1 is DFQATT and CDR2 is SNEGSKA (reference sequence). V lost 2 bases and J lost 3; bases outside the gene matches: 10. The CDR3 loop reads CSARRGAGGSNQPQHF. The CDR3 region has the DNA TGCAGTGCTAGAAGGGGGGCAGGGGGATCCAATCAGCCCCAGCATTTT.

The chain joins TRBV4-1 to TRBJ2-5; a weak D match, TRBD1 (6 bases). CDR3 length: 14 amino acids. The V gene lost 1 base and the J gene lost 5 bases, with 11 bases spanning the gap. Germline CDR1 is MGHRA and CDR2 is YSYEKL. The CDR3 DNA is TGCGCCAGCAGCCAAGGGGGGCTAGTCGAGACCCAGTACTTC. This codes for CASSQGGLVETQYF.

The chain joins TRBV20-1 to TRBJ1-6, with D possibly being TRBD1 (5 bases). CDR1 DFQATT and CDR2 SNEGSKA come from the germline V gene (reference sequence). The V and J ends lost 4 bases and 8 bases respectively, with 18 bases between them. This CDR3 contains 15 residues. The CDR3 sequence: CSAIRTDKRHSPLHF. The CDR3 nucleotides are TGCAGTGCTATTCGCACGGACAAACGACATTCACCCCTCCACTTT.

In the case of this clonotype: Germline and junction disagree at one end, which may indicate a read error. The V and J genes are TRBV7-2 and TRBJ2-1; TRBD1 or TRBD2 may be the D gene (8 bases each). Germline-derived CDR1 and CDR2 are SGHTA and FQGNSA. The CDR3 length is 14 residues. The CDR3 DNA is TGTGCCTGCAGGGGGCGGGGGGCCCACAATGAGCAGTTCTTC. Amino acids: CACRGRGAHNEQFF.

This clonotype was observed a handful of times. This chain joins TRBV5-1 and TRBJ2-3; TRBD2 matches at 12 bases. The V gene's germline CDR1 is SGHRS and CDR2 YFSETQ. Germline trimming cut 7 bases from V and 3 bases from J; bases unmatched to any gene: 9. This CDR3 is 16 amino acids long. CDR3: CASGGMTSGGTDTQYF. CDR3 DNA sequence: TGCGCCAGCGGGGGAATGACTAGCGGGGGTACAGATACGCAGTATTTT.

This chain links TRBV7-2 with TRBJ2-2; TRBD1 agrees at 10 bases. With 4 bases clipped from V and 3 bases from J, the junction kept 5 bases outside the gene matches. There are 16 residues in the CDR3. Germline V gives CDR1 SGHTA, CDR2 FQGNSA. CDR3 nucleotides: TGTGCCAGCAGCTCGAGACAGGGGGCGGACACCGGGGAGCTGTTTTTT. Amino acids: CASSSRQGADTGELFF.

The rearrangement uses TRBV11-2 and TRBJ2-1; the D call may be TRBD1 or TRBD2 (6 bases each). Between the trimmed V and J ends, which lost 0 bases and 1 base, there was a span of 10 bases. This CDR3 spans 16 amino acids. Germline CDR1 reads SGHAT; CDR2 reads FQNNGV. The CDR3 loop is CASSLDQGRSYNEQFF. CDR3 DNA: TGTGCCAGCAGCTTAGATCAGGGGAGGTCCTACAATGAGCAGTTCTTC.

This clonotype was picked up a small number of times. The chain joins TRBV6-2 or TRBV6-3 to TRBJ2-7, with D tentatively TRBD1 or TRBD2 (5 bases each). Germline V gene sequence: CDR1 MNHEY, CDR2 SVGEGT. The CDR3 length is 13 residues. V lost 6 bases, J lost 3 bases, and 12 bases lay in between. In DNA, the CDR3 is TGTGCCAGCAGCCGGGACGGCCTCTACGAGCAGTACGTC. It is translated as CASSRDGLYEQYV.

The chain combines TRBV5-1 with TRBJ2-7; D is unresolved. Trimming stripped 0 bases from V and 6 bases from J, with 7 bases between. The germline V gene encodes CDR1 SGHRS and CDR2 YFSETQ. The CDR3 sequence is 12 residues long. CDR3 protein: CASSLGPSEQYF. DNA of the CDR3: TGCGCCAGCAGCTTGGGGCCGAGCGAGCAGTACTTC.

The chain carries TRBV28 and TRBJ2-5, with 9 bases fitting TRBD2. The trim removed 6 bases at V and 5 bases at J, leaving 10 bases unmatched. The CDR3 consists of 15 residues. The V gene's germline CDR1 is MDHEN and CDR2 SYDVKM. The CDR3 loop reads CASRVYAGGPETQYF. The CDR3 nucleotides are TGTGCCAGCAGGGTCTATGCGGGGGGGCCCGAGACCCAGTACTTC.

The CDR3 region is CASSGSVFDEQYF. CDR3 DNA sequence: TGTGCCAGCAGCGGCAGTGTCTTTGACGAGCAGTACTTC. The V call is TRBV7-2, the J call TRBJ2-7; D gene unclear. The germline V gene has CDR1 SGHTA and CDR2 FQGNSA. Trimming cost V 5 bases and J 5 bases, with 13 bases left between them. This CDR3 is 13 amino acids long.

This clonotype was seen more than once but under ten times. V gene TRBV5-4 combines with J gene TRBJ2-2; D possibly corresponds to TRBD1 (6 bases). Germline V CDR1 and CDR2: SGHNT, YYREEE (reference sequence). The V end lost 1 base, the J end lost 6 bases, and 7 bases lay between the germline ends. The CDR3 totals 13 residues. CDR3 coding DNA: TGTGCCAGCAGCTTGTGGGGGCCCGGGGAGCTGTTTTTT. The encoded protein is CASSLWGPGELFF.

This clonotype was seen only a few times. The chain uses TRBV7-8 and TRBJ1-4; D not resolved. CDR1 and CDR2 (germline): SGHVS, FQNEAQ. V lost 4 bases and J 4 bases, leaving 16 bases between the germline ends. The CDR3 runs 16 residues. CDR3 in amino acids: CASSSRRTLNNEKLFF. DNA of the CDR3: TGTGCCAGCAGCTCTAGGCGAACCCTAAATAATGAAAAACTGTTTTTT.

In this sample, this clonotype turned up a few times. The chain carries TRBV5-1 and TRBJ1-2; 9 positions agree with TRBD1. The length of the CDR3 is 14 residues. Germline assignment: CDR1 SGHRS and CDR2 YFSETQ. V was pared by 1 base and J by 4 bases, with 2 bases of the junction left unmatched. CDR3 loop: CASSLQDRGYGYTF. The CDR3 DNA follows: TGCGCCAGCAGCTTGCAGGACAGGGGCTATGGCTACACCTTC. The full variable domain, in which reference TRBV5-1 and TRBJ1-2 provide the parts outside the CDR3, is KAGVTQTPRYLIKTRGQQVTLSCSPISGHRSVSWYQQTPGQGLQFLFEYFSETQRNKGNFPGRFSGRQFSNSRSEMNVSTLELGDSALYLCASSLQDRGYGYTFGSGTRLTVV.

This clonotype has a handful of counts. The V gene is TRBV11-2, the J gene TRBJ1-1; D is uncertain. The CDR3 has 14 residues. Germline CDR1 reads SGHAT; CDR2 reads FQNNGV. Trimming took 2 bases from V and 0 from J, leaving 7 bases between them. The CDR3 loop is CASSLPGMNTEAFF. DNA of the CDR3: TGTGCCAGCAGCTTACCAGGTATGAACACTGAAGCTTTCTTT.

The chain employs TRBV20-1 and TRBJ1-6; 8 bases agree with TRBD1. The germline V gene has CDR1 DFQATT and CDR2 SNEGSKA (reference sequence). The V segment lost 5 bases and the J segment 6 bases; nucleotides outside the gene matches: 6. This CDR3 has 14 amino acids. CDR3: CSARRQGPNSPLHF. The CDR3, as DNA: TGCAGTGCTCGCCGACAGGGGCCTAATTCACCCCTCCACTTT.

DNA of the CDR3: TGTGCCATCAGTGAGGGCGGAGGGATAGCTGGGGCCAACGTCCTGACTTTC. Translating it yields CAISEGGGIAGANVLTF. The rearrangement links TRBV10-3 to TRBJ2-6, with TRBD2 as a possible D gene (6 bases). This CDR3 is 17 amino acids long. The V end was cut by 2 bases, the J end by 2 bases, with 13 bases between. Germline assignment: CDR1 ENHRY and CDR2 SYGVKD.

This clonotype has a handful of counts. This rearrangement joins TRBV12-3 or TRBV12-4 to TRBJ2-7; 8 nucleotides match TRBD1. The junction had 2 bases not matched to a gene; V was cut back by 4 bases and J by 6 bases. The CDR3 sequence is 12 residues long. The DNA of the CDR3 is TGTGCCAGCAGTTGGACAGGGCGCGAGCAGTACTTC. It specifies CASSWTGREQYF.

The chain has TRBV6-1 and TRBJ2-6; D gene uncertain. CDR1 and CDR2 from the germline V gene are MNHNS and SASEGT. The CDR3 contains 15 residues. The V end was cut by 5 bases, the J end by 0 bases, with 8 bases between. This CDR3 is CASSLMSSGANVLTF. As DNA, the CDR3 is TGTGCCAGCAGTCTGATGAGCTCTGGGGCCAACGTCCTGACTTTC.

The V gene is TRBV6-2 or TRBV6-3, the J gene TRBJ2-3; possible D gene TRBD1, 6 bases. Germline CDR1 reads MNHEY; CDR2 reads SVGEGT. V dropped 4 bases and J dropped 4 bases, with 21 bases sitting between them. The CDR3 has 17 residues. Here the CDR3 DNA reads TGTGCCAGCAGTTTCCCATGGACAGCGCCCGAGGCAGATACGCAGTATTTT. It specifies CASSFPWTAPEADTQYF.

The chain links TRBV27 to TRBJ2-4; 10 nucleotides line up with TRBD2. Germline V lookup: CDR1 MNHEY, CDR2 SMNVEV (reference sequence). The CDR3 sequence is 18 residues long. Unmatched junction bases numbered 12, after V lost 3 bases and J lost 4 bases. The CDR3: CASSFSGGLLRGKNIQYF. The CDR3 DNA follows: TGTGCCAGCAGTTTTAGCGGGGGGCTCTTAAGGGGTAAAAACATTCAGTACTTC.

This chain links TRBV6-5 with TRBJ2-3, with 9 bases fitting TRBD2. V lost 3 bases, J lost 1 base, and 8 bases stayed unmatched. CDR3 length equals 17 residues. CDR1 MNHEY and CDR2 SVGAGI come from the germline V gene. The CDR3 region is CASSYRWIAGGTDTQYF. For the CDR3, the DNA is TGTGCCAGCAGTTATAGATGGATAGCGGGGGGCACAGATACGCAGTATTTT.

The chain employs TRBV20-1 and TRBJ2-7; D might be TRBD2 (6 bases). The CDR3 loop spans 15 amino acids. Deletions cut 0 bases from V and 2 bases from J, with 14 bases between. Germline values: CDR1 DFQATT, CDR2 SNEGSKA (reference sequence). CDR3 amino acids: CSARDTRRETYEQYF. For the CDR3, the DNA is TGCAGTGCTAGAGATACGAGACGGGAGACCTACGAGCAGTACTTC.

This clonotype was picked up a small number of times. V gene TRBV12-3 or TRBV12-4 combines with J gene TRBJ1-2, with 9 bases matching TRBD1. The CDR3 has 16 amino acids. Trimming cost V 2 bases and J 8 bases; bases outside gene matches: 12. The CDR3 DNA follows: TGTGCCAGCAGTTTAACCCCAGCCGGGACAGGGAACGGCTACACCTTC. This sequence encodes CASSLTPAGTGNGYTF.